One and the same sample provided the 17 T cell receptor beta chains below, sequenced in a study of spatial heterogeneity in lung cancer. Specified time point: sample taken at primary tumor resection. Unsorted whole RNA from tumor, nontumor lung or frozen PBMC underwent sequencing. TCRdb independently ran MiXCR on the 5' RACE reads; one entry per CDR3 protein. This table has 48,000 or so distinct CDR3 sequences, around 5.2% appearing once. Here the sequenced sample was PBMCs, taken at surgery. These receptors were taken from a male donor with early-stage non-small cell lung cancer.

This sequence joins TRBV6-2 or TRBV6-3 and TRBJ2-7; 10 bases fit TRBD2. This CDR3 is 16 amino acids long. Germline CDR1 reads MNHEY; CDR2 reads SVGEGT. The V gene end was trimmed by 5 bases and the J gene end by 0 bases; junction bases not matched to a gene: 7. CDR3 sequence (DNA): TGTGCCAGCAGTCCTCGGACTAGCGGCAGCTCCTACGAGCAGTACTTC. It is translated as CASSPRTSGSSYEQYF.

This clonotype was detected many times. The rearrangement joins TRBV6-5 to TRBJ2-5; 8 positions agree with TRBD2. This CDR3 spans 15 amino acids. Germline V gene data show CDR1 as MNHEY and CDR2 as SVGAGI. V shed 2 bases, J shed 3 bases, and the junction held 5 bases outside the gene matches. Here the CDR3 reads CASSYKRELKETQYF. As DNA, the CDR3 is TGTGCCAGCAGTTACAAGCGGGAGCTCAAAGAGACCCAGTACTTC.

Ten or more counts support this clonotype. This chain links TRBV20-1 with TRBJ2-1, with TRBD1 as a possible D gene (6 bases). V lost 5 bases and J lost 8, with 10 bases in between. The CDR3 is 11 amino acids. The germline gives CDR1 DFQATT, CDR2 SNEGSKA (reference sequence). As DNA, the CDR3 is TGCAGTGCTCAGGGGCGGTATGAGCAGTTCTTC. Translated, it gives CSAQGRYEQFF.

The chain carries TRBV7-2 and TRBJ2-7; 7 nucleotides align to TRBD2. Germline CDR1 and CDR2: SGHTA and FQGNSA. The CDR3 covers 13 residues. The J segment lost 6 bases and the V segment lost 3 bases, leaving 5 bases of the junction unmatched. DNA for the CDR3: TGTGCCAGCAGCTTCGAGCGGGAAGGCGAGCAGTACTTC. As protein: CASSFEREGEQYF.

This clonotype was seen at least ten times. The chain has TRBV5-6 and TRBJ2-3, with D perhaps matching TRBD2 (6 bases). Trimming took off 6 bases at V and 2 bases at J, with 13 bases between the two ends. This CDR3 is built from 14 residues. Germline values: CDR1 SGHDT, CDR2 YYEEEE. Here the CDR3 DNA reads TGTGCCAGCATCCCGCCGGGGGTCACAGATACGCAGTATTTT. It codes for CASIPPGVTDTQYF.

This clonotype was observed at least ten times. The rearrangement joins TRBV6-2 or TRBV6-3 to TRBJ2-1; TRBD2 might be the D (6 bases). Germline V gene sequence: CDR1 MNHEY, CDR2 SVGEGT. V was cut by 7 bases and J by 7 bases, with 23 bases left in between. The CDR3 consists of 16 residues. The CDR3 sequence: CASKKPPGRDQNEQFF. The CDR3 DNA reads as TGTGCCAGCAAGAAACCTCCCGGGCGGGACCAGAATGAGCAGTTCTTC.

The CDR3 sequence is CASSVGWGADYEQYF. DNA of the CDR3: TGTGCCAGCAGCGTAGGCTGGGGAGCGGACTACGAGCAGTACTTC. The chain links TRBV9 to TRBJ2-7; D may be TRBD2 (5 bases). Between the trimmed V and J ends, which lost 0 bases and 3 bases, there was a span of 13 bases. The CDR3 sequence is 15 residues long. Germline V gives CDR1 SGDLS, CDR2 YYNGEE.

This clonotype appeared many times. The chain has TRBV5-5 and TRBJ1-2; D remains unclear. This CDR3 region has 15 residues. Between the trimmed V and J ends, which lost 0 bases and 1 base, there was a span of 10 bases. CDR1 SGHKS and CDR2 YYEKEE come from the germline V gene (reference sequence). For the CDR3, the DNA is TGTGCCAGCAGCTTGGAGGCAGCTGTTAACTATGGCTACACCTTC. It is translated as CASSLEAAVNYGYTF.

The chain carries TRBV29-1 and TRBJ2-3, with no clear D. V lost 3 bases and J 1 base, leaving 8 bases between the germline ends. This CDR3 is built from 13 residues. The germline CDR1 and CDR2 sequences are SQVTM and ANQGSEA. The CDR3 DNA reads TGCAGCGTTGACAATATGGGCACAGATACGCAGTATTTT. Translated: CSVDNMGTDTQYF.

In its sample, this clonotype was seen many times. The chain joins TRBV12-3 or TRBV12-4 to TRBJ2-3; 9 bases agree with TRBD2. The CDR3 has 13 residues. The V and J ends lost 6 bases and 6 bases, in that order; junction bases with no gene match: 4. This chain's CDR3 is CASRLGTSDTQYF. The CDR3 DNA is TGTGCCAGCAGACTTGGGACTAGCGATACGCAGTATTTT.

This clonotype has a count of ten or more. The chain recombines TRBV3-1 with TRBJ1-2; perhaps TRBD1 as D (5 bases). Looked up from germline, CDR1 is LGHDT and CDR2 is YNNKEL (reference sequence). The CDR3 totals 14 residues. The ends were cut back, 2 bases at V and 4 bases at J, with 11 bases in the middle. The CDR3 loop is CASSQQDILYGYTF. In DNA, the CDR3 is TGTGCCAGCAGCCAACAGGACATCCTCTATGGCTACACCTTC.

This clonotype has a handful of counts. This chain uses TRBV24-1 with TRBJ2-2; D unresolved. Germline V CDR1 and CDR2: KGHDR, SFDVKD. The CDR3 totals 13 residues. Trimming shortened V by 0 bases and J by 6 bases, and 4 bases separated the two germline ends. The CDR3 reads CATSDLRAGELFF. The CDR3 DNA sequence: TGTGCCACCAGTGATTTGCGGGCCGGGGAGCTGTTTTTT.

This clonotype showed up many times. The V and J genes are TRBV5-1 and TRBJ2-1; D not resolved. The CDR3 length is 14 residues. V lost 7 bases and J 0 bases, leaving 11 bases between the germline ends. The germline V gene has CDR1 SGHRS and CDR2 YFSETQ. CDR3 DNA: TGCGCCAGCCGAGATACCGTCTCCTACAATGAGCAGTTCTTC. Its translation: CASRDTVSYNEQFF. The entire variable domain, with the rest obtained from reference TRBV5-1 and TRBJ2-1, is as follows: KAGVTQTPRYLIKTRGQQVTLSCSPISGHRSVSWYQQTPGQGLQFLFEYFSETQRNKGNFPGRFSGRQFSNSRSEMNVSTLELGDSALYLCASRDTVSYNEQFFGPGTRLTVL.

This clonotype was recorded at least ten times. The gene calls are TRBV7-9 and TRBJ2-3; possibly TRBD1 for D (6 bases). Looked up from germline, CDR1 is SEHNR and CDR2 is FQNEAQ (reference sequence). This CDR3 contains 14 residues. The V and J ends lost 6 bases and 2 bases respectively, with 12 bases between them. The CDR3 nucleotides read TGTGCCAGCAGTCATGACAGGCACACAGATACGCAGTATTTT. Translation gives CASSHDRHTDTQYF.

The table lists this clonotype with many counts. The genes are TRBV19 and TRBJ2-2, with 9 bases fitting TRBD2. This CDR3 is 14 amino acids long. CDR1 and CDR2 from the germline V gene are LNHDA and SQIVND (reference sequence). Unmatched junction bases numbered 11, after V lost 10 bases and J lost 8 bases. CDR3 DNA sequence: TGTGCCACCTCCGGTAGCGGGAGAGCTGGGGAGCTGTTTTTT. This codes for CATSGSGRAGELFF. The full variable domain, its missing parts supplied by reference TRBV19 and TRBJ2-2, is DGGITQSPKYLFRKEGQNVTLSCEQNLNHDAMYWYRQDPGQGLRLIYYSQIVNDFQKGDIAEGYSVSREKKESFPLTVTSAQKNPTAFYLCATSGSGRAGELFFGEGSRLTVL.

In this sample, this clonotype turned up many times. The chain uses TRBV9 and TRBJ2-1; 9 bases map to TRBD1. V shed 3 bases, J shed 5 bases, and the junction held 6 bases outside the gene matches. The CDR3 runs 15 residues. Germline assignment: CDR1 SGDLS and CDR2 YYNGEE. CDR3 bases: TGTGCCAGCAGCGCCCCGGGACAGGGTCACAATGAGCAGTTCTTC. This gives the protein CASSAPGQGHNEQFF.

In this sample, this clonotype turned up many times. The chain joins TRBV5-1 to TRBJ2-3; D unresolved. The CDR3 contains 13 residues. Trimming removed 0 bases from V and 4 bases from J, with 6 bases in between. The V gene's germline CDR1 is SGHRS and CDR2 YFSETQ. The CDR3 bases are TGCGCCAGCAGCTTGGAACCGGCAGATACGCAGTATTTT. The encoded protein is CASSLEPADTQYF.